The 5 T cell receptor beta chains below were found in one sample sequenced in a study of blood T cell dynamics during melanoma immunotherapy. Data came from immunoSEQ multiplex PCR; TCRdb stores just in-frame clones and leaves some out. The sample holds about 9,600 clones, approximately 89% seen once. Time point described: pre-treatment baseline. The sample in question was blood, obtained from a patient treated with checkpoint blockade. These receptor sequences come from a human donor with melanoma.

The chain has TRBV5-1 and TRBJ2-1; perhaps TRBD2 as D (6 bases). CDR1 is SGHRS, CDR2 YFSETQ, per germline. The CDR3 has 15 amino acids. V was clipped by 1 base and J by 7 bases, with 15 bases between them. CDR3 sequence: CASSLLTGVPNEQFF. The CDR3 nucleotides are TGCGCCAGCAGCTTGCTGACGGGAGTACCAAATGAGCAGTTCTTC.

The chain joins TRBV6-1 to TRBJ1-4; D unresolved. CDR3 length equals 14 residues. From germline, CDR1 is MNHNS and CDR2 SASEGT. Trimming stripped 4 bases from V and 7 bases from J, with 13 bases between. The CDR3 sequence is CASSAVQPFEKLFF. CDR3 coding DNA: TGTGCCAGCAGTGCGGTACAGCCGTTTGAAAAACTGTTTTTT.

This chain joins TRBV30 and TRBJ2-5; 10 bases match TRBD2. J lost 4 bases, V lost 2 bases, and 7 bases had no gene match. Per the germline V gene, CDR1 is GTSNPN and CDR2 is SVGIG (reference sequence). CDR3 length equals 15 residues. The CDR3 bases are TGTGCCTGGAGTCCCCTAGCGGGAGTAGGAGAGACCCAGTACTTC. This translates into CAWSPLAGVGETQYF.

This clone was observed a handful of times. The chain recombines TRBV6-6 with TRBJ2-3, with 8 bases aligning to TRBD2. Looked up from germline, CDR1 is MNHNY and CDR2 is SVGAGI (reference sequence). The CDR3 contains 13 residues. With 5 bases clipped from V and 5 bases from J, the junction kept 3 bases outside the gene matches. The CDR3 coding sequence is TGTGCCAGCAGTACTAGCGGAGTAGATACGCAGTATTTT. Amino acids: CASSTSGVDTQYF.

V gene TRBV14 combines with J gene TRBJ2-2; D may correspond to TRBD1 or TRBD2 (5 bases each). The germline CDR1 and CDR2 sequences are SGHDN and FVKESK. V was trimmed by 3 bases and J by 5 bases, leaving 16 bases between them. The CDR3 extends over 16 amino acids. CDR3 DNA sequence: TGTGCCAGCAGCCAGTTCCGGGACCGTGAGACCGGGGAGCTGTTTTTT. Its protein is CASSQFRDRETGELFF. Supplemented by reference TRBV14 and TRBJ2-2, the full variable domain reads EAGVTQFPSHSVIEKGQTVTLRCDPISGHDNLYWYRRVMGKEIKFLLHFVKESKQDESGMPNNRFLAERTGGTYSTLKVQPAELEDSGVYFCASSQFRDRETGELFFGEGSRLTVL.